This TCR beta chain was identified in a study of T cell responses to AZD1222 COVID-19 vaccine. The table came from immunoSEQ multiplex PCR; TCRdb's copy has only in-frame clones and leaves some out. Found here are 150,000 to 170,000 clones, less than 90% of them singletons; the top ten hold about 5%. The CDR3 is made up of 12 amino acids. From germline, CDR1 is SGHTS and CDR2 YDEGEE. V was clipped by 4 bases and J by 6 bases, with 9 bases between them. This chain uses TRBV5-8 with TRBJ2-3, with D maybe TRBD1 (5 bases). Here the sequenced sample was peripheral blood, taken on day 0 of MenACWY control vaccination. This receptor was taken from an adult in good health. The CDR3 sequence is CASSRPGDTQYF. For the CDR3, the DNA is TGTGCCAGCAGCCGGCCAGGGGATACGCAGTATTTT.